The rows below give T cell receptor beta chains drawn from one sample of a study of cytomegalovirus exposure and HLA in healthy donors. Generated by immunoSEQ multiplex PCR, the TCRdb table keeps only in-frame clones and is missing some. The sample includes about 140,000 clones, roughly two thirds of them seen just once. The sample taken for sequencing was PBMCs. These receptors came from a woman in her forties in good health and CMV-seronegative. The CDR3 runs from the conserved cysteine through the conserved F or W. Only some rows state a clone size, as once, few, many or a class for expanded clones.

v_gene	abundance	j_gene	CDR3aa
TRBV2	medium-sized	TRBJ2-5	CASPGTGKEEETQYF
TRBV6-1	-	TRBJ2-3	CASSGTGYTDTQYF
TRBV7-9	-	TRBJ1-2	CASSREVGLGYTF
TRBV27	once	TRBJ1-1	CASSATARFLAEAFF
TRBV28	-	TRBJ2-3	CASSSPLGLADTDTQYF
TRBV11-1	-	TRBJ2-3	CASSSGHGGWTDTQYF
TRBV18	-	TRBJ1-6	CASSPTGTGNNSPLHF
TRBV28	-	TRBJ1-4	CASRANEKLFF
TRBV5-4	few	TRBJ1-1	CASRPSGNRNTEAFF
TRBV18	-	TRBJ2-5	CAITIQETQYF
TRBV25-1	-	TRBJ2-1	CASSRDRVVIEQFF
TRBV10-1	-	TRBJ2-5	CASRHVEQGAIYQETQYF
TRBV27	-	TRBJ2-7	CASIPVGGGTGLYEQYF
TRBV4-1	-	TRBJ1-2	CASSQVGTGETGGYTF
TRBV19	-	TRBJ1-5	CASSSRGYQPQHF
TRBV11-2	once	TRBJ2-5	CASSKRVGVLGETQYF
TRBV7-9	once	TRBJ1-1	CASSGVDRNTEAFF
TRBV7-9	-	TRBJ2-1	CASSFTSGGADEQFF
TRBV7-9	-	TRBJ2-5	CASSLVRKLQETQYF
TRBV28	-	TRBJ2-1	CASSFPDNEQFF
TRBV10-3	few	TRBJ2-2	CAIRGAGTGDAGELFF
TRBV29-1	-	TRBJ2-3	CSVEGAGRGIGTDTQYF
TRBV29-1	-	TRBJ1-5	CSVGTGASGQPQHF
TRBV4-2	-	TRBJ2-3	CASSQGAGFTDTQYF
TRBV5-1	-	TRBJ2-7	CASSLAGQLYEQYF
TRBV11-2	-	TRBJ1-2	CASSLSGNYGYTF